This TCR beta chain was recorded in a study of OX40 agonist ivuxolimab in advanced cancers. At the level of the study: An agonistic human IgG2 monoclonal antibody against OX40 (CD134) was given. Every 2 weeks, ivuxolimab was infused into the patients intravenously at between 0.01 and 10 mg/kg. General study findings and limits: Expanded clones tended on average to be more numerous among CD8+ T cells than CD4+. Partial responders receiving 0.1-3.0 mg/kg showed among the lowest clonal expansion.

The germline CDR1 and CDR2 sequences are SGHTA and FQGTGA. The CDR3 consists of 14 residues. The V and J ends lost 4 bases and 5 bases respectively, with 11 bases between them. The data were produced by immunoSEQ multiplex PCR, yet TCRdb's version contains in-frame clones alone and is incomplete. Here the sample spans tens of thousands of clones, about 88% being singletons. Remarks on this clone: Its cognate antigen is unknown.

V gene TRBV7-3 combines with J gene TRBJ2-2; the D is unclear. The specimen comprised CD4+ or CD8+ T cells sorted from blood, sampled in a trial of the OX40 agonist ivuxolimab. This receptor was taken from an adult with an advanced solid tumor such as melanoma, head and neck, liver or kidney cancer. Written as DNA, the CDR3 is TGTGCCAGCAGCTCCTTGCGTGGTACCGGGGAGCTGTTTTTT. Protein sequence: CASSSLRGTGELFF.